This entry lists 7 T cell receptor beta chains sequenced from one sample in a study of blood T cells in healthy people across ages. Combining a sample-barcoded 5' primer with a J-beta primer mix, a second PCR ran for roughly 7 to 11 cycles. Each CDR3 protein gets one entry after TCRdb re-called the 5' RACE reads with MiXCR. This sample carries over 600,000 distinct CDR3 sequences, about 21% of them seen once, and the ten largest clones take more than 3%. The material sequenced was blood. These receptors came from a man between 65 and 80 years old in good health.

This clonotype was detected ten times or more. The chain has TRBV28 and TRBJ1-4; no clear D gene. The CDR3 is made up of 13 amino acids. V was shortened by 6 bases and J by 7 bases, with 12 bases between the two germline ends. Germline lookup yields CDR1 MDHEN and CDR2 SYDVKM. The CDR3 coding sequence is TGTGCCAGCAGAGGCGGATTAGGTGAAAAACTGTTTTTT. Protein: CASRGGLGEKLFF.

This clonotype was seen a few times. This may arise from a read error, as a much more abundant clone is one base away. The rearrangement joins TRBV5-1 to TRBJ1-1; D unclear. The CDR3 is 13 residues long. Trimming cost V 7 bases and J 4 bases, with 14 bases left between them. The germline V gene encodes CDR1 SGHRS and CDR2 YFSETQ. The DNA of the CDR3 is TGCGCCAGCTCAGAGACATGGATCACTGAAGCTTTCTTT. Amino acid sequence: CASSETWITEAFF.

This clonotype was recorded a few times. V and J are TRBV7-2 and TRBJ2-3; 11 bases align to TRBD2. V dropped 6 bases and J dropped 1; count of bases not matched to a gene: 3. CDR3 length: 15 residues. The germline gives CDR1 SGHTA, CDR2 FQGNSA. The CDR3 spells CASSELAGGTDTQYF. The CDR3 region has the DNA TGTGCCAGCAGTGAACTAGCGGGGGGCACAGATACGCAGTATTTT.

Of note for this clonotype: One junction end disagrees with the germline gene, perhaps due to a read error. The V call is TRBV7-7, the J call TRBJ2-5; TRBD1 matches 7 bases. Germline V gene data show CDR1 as SSHAT and CDR2 as FNYEAQ (reference sequence). The CDR3 runs 14 residues. CDR3 in amino acids: CASSLGQGVQTQYF. The CDR3 nucleotides read TGTGCTAGCAGCTTAGGGCAGGGGGTACAGACCCAGTACTTC.

The chain recombines TRBV5-1 with TRBJ2-1, with 8 bases lining up with TRBD1. The CDR3 loop spans 16 amino acids. With V trimmed by 4 bases and J by 8 bases, 14 bases remained unmatched. The germline CDR1 and CDR2 sequences are SGHRS and YFSETQ. The DNA for the CDR3 is TGCGCCAGCAGCGCCTCCCAACAGGGGGAACCGGATGAGCAGTTCTTC. It yields the protein CASSASQQGEPDEQFF.

V gene TRBV29-1 combines with J gene TRBJ2-1; 8 positions agree with TRBD2. Germline-derived CDR1 and CDR2 are SQVTM and ANQGSEA. The CDR3 runs 13 residues. Trimming cost V 4 bases and J 7 bases; bases outside gene matches: 6. CDR3 nucleotides: TGCAGCGTTGGGACTAGCCGGGGGAATGAGCAGTTCTTC. It encodes CSVGTSRGNEQFF.

A remark on this clonotype: One end of the junction does not line up with germline, which may come from a read error. This chain connects TRBV6-2 or TRBV6-3 to TRBJ2-5, with D uncertain. Germline V gene lookup returns CDR1 MNHEY and CDR2 SVGEGT. The CDR3 runs to 12 residues. CDR3 sequence reads: CATSTSQATQYF. The DNA of the CDR3 is TGTGCCACCTCGACTTCCCAAGCGACCCAGTACTTC.